The 2 T cell receptor beta chains below come from one sample, sequenced in a study of graft-versus-host responses after intestinal transplantation. Tissue processing of the graft released intraepithelial and lamina propria lymphocytes from it. TCRdb's copy holds only in-frame clones and misses some; the assay was immunoSEQ multiplex PCR. The sample contains about 1,800 clones, over 65% of which appear only once. The specimen was ileum tissue, collected 12 days after intestinal transplant. These receptors all come from a human patient who received an intestinal transplant, so some T cells may come from the graft donor.

This chain joins TRBV7-3 and TRBJ2-1; 12 bases line up with TRBD2. CDR3 length: 15 amino acids. In germline, CDR1 is SGHTA, CDR2 FQGTGA. After removal of 2 bases from V and 4 bases from J, the junction contained 0 bases not matched to a gene. CDR3 in DNA: TGTGCCAGCAGCTTACTAGCGGGAGGGTACAATGAGCAGTTCTTC. It is translated as CASSLLAGGYNEQFF.

V and J are TRBV28 and TRBJ1-3; TRBD1 matches at 9 bases. This CDR3 comprises 16 residues. Germline values: CDR1 MDHEN, CDR2 SYDVKM. With V trimmed by 5 bases and J by 2 bases, 7 bases remained unmatched. The CDR3, as DNA: TGTGCCAGCAGTACTACCGGGACAGGGACTGGAAACACCATATATTTT. Translation gives CASSTTGTGTGNTIYF.